Described below is a single T cell receptor (beta chain) sequence and its context. The cohort comprised adults aged about 18 to 100 years residing in under 30 US areas. The V gene's germline CDR1 is LGHNA and CDR2 YNFKEQ. This CDR3 has 15 amino acids. V lost 3 bases and J lost 5; bases outside the gene matches: 2. The sample belongs to a study of blood T cell repertoires in COVID-19. The wider study: COVID-19 samples, acute and convalescent, were from the United States, Italy and Spain. PBMCs, B-cell-depleted T cells, or T cells were the source of the cDNA or gDNA that made up the material.

TCRdb's table, derived via immunoSEQ multiplex PCR, lists solely in-frame clones and lacks some. The sample includes 220,000 or so clones, 65% to 85% of them seen just once. The chain carries TRBV4-2 and TRBJ1-6; 9 positions agree with TRBD1. Sequencing used PBMCs or T cells enriched from blood (not recorded which). The clonotype comes from a woman in her sixties or seventies who had recovered from COVID-19. CDR3 DNA sequence: TGTGCCAGCAGCCAGGGACAGGGCCATAATTCACCCCTCCACTTT. Encoded protein: CASSQGQGHNSPLHF.